This note documents a single TCR beta chain sequence. Starting 14 to 28 days after autologous transplant, ipilimumab 1 mg/kg was given. Through week 26, nivolumab 3 mg/kg IV was given weeks 1, 4, 7, 10, then biweekly. This sample is drawn from a study of ipilimumab plus nivolumab after autologous stem cell transplantation. Profiling relied on immunoSEQ multiplex PCR, and the TCRdb table lists in-frame clones only, not all of them. The sample lists under 15,000 clones; about 70% were seen once. Between the trimmed V and J ends, which lost 1 base and 2 bases, there was a span of 8 bases. Germline assignment: CDR1 SEHNR and CDR2 FQNEAQ (reference sequence). CDR3 length: 14 amino acids.

Sequencing used PBMCs, obtained in a trial of ipilimumab plus nivolumab as post-transplant consolidation. The clonotype comes from a male donor with diffuse large B-cell lymphoma. The V call is TRBV7-9, the J call TRBJ2-5; D possibly uses TRBD1 or TRBD2 (5 bases each). This chain's CDR3 is CASSLDRTQETQYF. The CDR3 DNA reads TGTGCCAGCAGCTTAGACAGGACTCAAGAGACCCAGTACTTC.